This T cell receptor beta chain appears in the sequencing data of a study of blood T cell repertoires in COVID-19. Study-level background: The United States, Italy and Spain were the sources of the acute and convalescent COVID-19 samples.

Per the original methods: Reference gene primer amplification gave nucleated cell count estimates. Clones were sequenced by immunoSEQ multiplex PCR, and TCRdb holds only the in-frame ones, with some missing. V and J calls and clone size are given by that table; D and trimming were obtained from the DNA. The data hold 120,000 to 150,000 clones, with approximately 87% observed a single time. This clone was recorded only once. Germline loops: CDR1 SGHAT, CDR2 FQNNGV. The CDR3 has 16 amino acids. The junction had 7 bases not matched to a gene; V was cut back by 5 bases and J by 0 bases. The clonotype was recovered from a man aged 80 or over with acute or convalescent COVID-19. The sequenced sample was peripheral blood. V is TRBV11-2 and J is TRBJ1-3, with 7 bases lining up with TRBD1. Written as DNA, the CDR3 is TGTGCCAGCAGCACGGGACAGCTTCCCTCTGGAAACACCATATATTTT. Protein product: CASSTGQLPSGNTIYF. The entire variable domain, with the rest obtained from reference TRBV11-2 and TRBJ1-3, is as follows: EAGVAQSPRYKIIEKRQSVAFWCNPISGHATLYWYQQILGQGPKLLIQFQNNGVVDDSQLPKDRFSAERLKGVDSTLKIQPAKLEDSAVYLCASSTGQLPSGNTIYFGEGSWLTVV.